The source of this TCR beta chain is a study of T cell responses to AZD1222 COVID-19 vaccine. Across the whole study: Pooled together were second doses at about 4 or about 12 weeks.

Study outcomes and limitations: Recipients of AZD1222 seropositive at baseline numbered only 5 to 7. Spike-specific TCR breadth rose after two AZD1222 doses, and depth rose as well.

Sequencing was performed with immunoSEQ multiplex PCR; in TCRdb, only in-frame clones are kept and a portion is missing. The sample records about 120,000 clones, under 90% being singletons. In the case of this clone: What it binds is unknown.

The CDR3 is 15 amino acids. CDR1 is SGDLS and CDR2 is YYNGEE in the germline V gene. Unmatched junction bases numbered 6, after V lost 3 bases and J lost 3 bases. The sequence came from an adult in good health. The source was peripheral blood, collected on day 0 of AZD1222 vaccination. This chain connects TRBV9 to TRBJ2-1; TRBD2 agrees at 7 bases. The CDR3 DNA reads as TGTGCCAGCAGCGCCGCGGGGGACTTCTACAATGAGCAGTTCTTC. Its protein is CASSAAGDFYNEQFF.